Listed here are 2 T cell receptor beta chains from one sample, sequenced in a study of cytomegalovirus exposure and HLA in healthy donors. The assay was immunoSEQ multiplex PCR, and TCRdb's table has in-frame clones only and misses some. The repertoire holds 250,000 to 350,000 clones, with around 90% as singletons. Sequencing used PBMCs. The receptors shown here come from a man younger than 45 in good health and CMV-seronegative.

The rearrangement joins TRBV23-1 to TRBJ1-2, with D hard to call. TRBV23-1 is labeled an ORF, and its function is uncertain. The CDR3 consists of 16 residues. The V gene lost 3 bases and the J gene lost 4 bases, with 18 bases spanning the gap. Here the CDR3 reads CASSHRAVRGGYGYTF. The CDR3, as DNA: TGCGCCAGCAGTCATCGGGCGGTCCGGGGAGGCTATGGCTACACCTTC.

This chain links TRBV11-2 with TRBJ2-1; a possible D gene is TRBD1 (6 bases). This CDR3 contains 17 residues. Germline V gives CDR1 SGHAT, CDR2 FQNNGV. With 5 bases removed from V and 0 bases from J, the gap between germline ends came to 17 bases. The CDR3 region has the DNA TGTGCCAGCAGCCTTCAGGGGACCCGGAGCTCCTACAATGAGCAGTTCTTC. Translated, it gives CASSLQGTRSSYNEQFF.